This T cell receptor (beta chain) was observed in a study of blood T cell repertoires in COVID-19. Study details: Samples came from the United States, Italy and Spain, spanning acute and convalescent COVID-19. T cells, B-cell-depleted T cells, or PBMCs provided the cDNA or gDNA that served as material.

In germline, CDR1 is KGHSH, CDR2 LQKENI. V was pared by 6 bases and J by 0 bases, with 8 bases of the junction left unmatched. The CDR3 is 16 amino acids. Under the authors' procedure: Quantification of nucleated cells was approximated via reference gene primer amplification. Produced via immunoSEQ multiplex PCR; TCRdb's table is partial and in-frame only. V, J and clone size reflect that table, while D and trimming were determined from the DNA. Among 20,000 to 25,000 clones, roughly 88% were seen once, and the ten largest hold around 10%. This clone has more than one count but fewer than ten. This TCR came from a human donor in a cohort sampled during active COVID-19. The donor label of this sample is uncertain. Sequenced: peripheral blood. The J gene is TRBJ2-4, the V gene TRBV18; 7 bases map to TRBD1. CDR3 loop: CASSRQGILAKNIQYF. DNA for the CDR3: TGTGCCAGCTCCCGACAGGGAATTCTAGCCAAAAACATTCAGTACTTC.